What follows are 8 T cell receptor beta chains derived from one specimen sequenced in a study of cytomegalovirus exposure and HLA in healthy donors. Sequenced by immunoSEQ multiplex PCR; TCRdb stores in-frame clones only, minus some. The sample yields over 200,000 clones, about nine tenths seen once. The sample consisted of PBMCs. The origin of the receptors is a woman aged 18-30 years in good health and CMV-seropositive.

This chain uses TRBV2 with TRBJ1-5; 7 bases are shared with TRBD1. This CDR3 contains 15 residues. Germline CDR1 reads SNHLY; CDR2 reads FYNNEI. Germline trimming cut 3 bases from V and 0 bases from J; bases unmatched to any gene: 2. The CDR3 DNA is TGTGCCAGCAGTGACAGGGGGAGTAGCAATCAGCCCCAGCATTTT. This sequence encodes CASSDRGSSNQPQHF.

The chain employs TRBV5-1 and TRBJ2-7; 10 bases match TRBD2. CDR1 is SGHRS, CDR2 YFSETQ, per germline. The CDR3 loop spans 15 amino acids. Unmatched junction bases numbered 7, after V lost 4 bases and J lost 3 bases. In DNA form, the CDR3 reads TGCGCCAGCAGCCGGCTAGCGGGAGAAGTCTACGAGCAGTACTTC. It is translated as CASSRLAGEVYEQYF. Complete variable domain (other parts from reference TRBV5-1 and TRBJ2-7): KAGVTQTPRYLIKTRGQQVTLSCSPISGHRSVSWYQQTPGQGLQFLFEYFSETQRNKGNFPGRFSGRQFSNSRSEMNVSTLELGDSALYLCASSRLAGEVYEQYFGPGTRLTVT.

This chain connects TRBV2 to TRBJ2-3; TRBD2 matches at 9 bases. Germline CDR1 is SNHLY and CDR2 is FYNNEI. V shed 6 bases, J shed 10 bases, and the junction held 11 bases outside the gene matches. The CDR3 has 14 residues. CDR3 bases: TGTGCCAGCAGCCCGCGGGAGGGCCCTCTCGCGCAGTATTTT. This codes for CASSPREGPLAQYF.

The CDR3 DNA reads as TGCGCCACCAGGGGTACAGAGAGCTCTGGAAACACCATATATTTT. It codes for CATRGTESSGNTIYF. The chain employs TRBV4-1 and TRBJ1-3, with D maybe TRBD1 (6 bases). CDR1 MGHRA and CDR2 YSYEKL come from the germline V gene. Trimming shortened V by 10 bases and J by 0 bases, and 16 bases separated the two germline ends. The CDR3 loop spans 15 amino acids.

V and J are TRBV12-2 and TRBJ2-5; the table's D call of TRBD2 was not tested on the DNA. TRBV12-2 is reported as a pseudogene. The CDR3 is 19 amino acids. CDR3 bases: TGTGCAAGTCGCCTCCTTTTGGCGGGAGGGAGGGGACGAAAAGAGACCCAGTACTTC. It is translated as CASRLLLAGGRGRKETQYF.

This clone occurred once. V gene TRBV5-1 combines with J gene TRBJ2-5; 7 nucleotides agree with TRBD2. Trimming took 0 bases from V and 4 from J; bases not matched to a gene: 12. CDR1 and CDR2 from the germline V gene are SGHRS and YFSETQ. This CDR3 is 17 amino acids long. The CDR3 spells CASSLVVMAGVGETQYF. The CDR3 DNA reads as TGCGCCAGCAGCTTGGTGGTCATGGCGGGAGTGGGAGAGACCCAGTACTTC.

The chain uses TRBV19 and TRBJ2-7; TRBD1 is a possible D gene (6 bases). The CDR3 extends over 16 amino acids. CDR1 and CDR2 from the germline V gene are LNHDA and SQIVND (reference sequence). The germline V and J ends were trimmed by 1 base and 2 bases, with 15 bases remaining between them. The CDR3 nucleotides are TGTGCCAGTAGTATAGCTCCCCAGGGGTTCCCCTACGAGCAGTACTTC. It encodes CASSIAPQGFPYEQYF.

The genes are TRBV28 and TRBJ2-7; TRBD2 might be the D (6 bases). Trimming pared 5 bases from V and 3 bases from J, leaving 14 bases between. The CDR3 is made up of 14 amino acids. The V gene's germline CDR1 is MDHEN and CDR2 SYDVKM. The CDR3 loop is CASSPRDFHYEQYF. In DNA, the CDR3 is TGTGCCAGCAGTCCGCGGGACTTCCACTACGAGCAGTACTTC.